Below, 3 T cell receptor beta chains from the same sample are listed, as sequenced in a study of vaccination and CD4 T cells after COVID-19. Time point indicated: late sampling 161 to 241 days after vaccination in three convalescent patients. Treatment described: 10-day PBMC culture with coronavirus spike peptide pools or control peptides (ViraFEST assay). Sequence data for DNA of cultured CD4+ T cells were generated by the Oncomine TCR Beta short-read assay. TCRdb analysed the PCR reads with MiXCR anew, one entry per CDR3 protein. The sample has around 16,000 distinct CDR3 sequences; approximately 56% are singletons. Which antigens these TCRs recognize remains unknown. The sequences come from CD4+ T cells from blood, cultured in vitro, collected about 7 months after SARS-CoV-2 vaccination. The receptors come from a human donor who had recovered from COVID-19.

V and J are TRBV20-1 and TRBJ2-3, with 11 bases lining up with TRBD2. The V and J ends lost 1 base and 5 bases, in that order; junction bases with no gene match: 5. The CDR3 is made up of 15 amino acids. Germline CDR1 reads DFQATT; CDR2 reads SNEGSKA (reference sequence). The CDR3 here is CSARVSGGGLDTQYF. CDR3 bases: TGCAGTGCTAGAGTTAGCGGGGGGGGTTTAGATACGCAGTATTTT.

This clonotype was seen more than once but under ten times. This chain uses TRBV28 with TRBJ1-2, with 9 bases aligning to TRBD1. The germline gives CDR1 MDHEN, CDR2 SYDVKM. The CDR3 extends over 13 amino acids. Trimming removed 8 bases from V and 8 bases from J; junction bases left unmatched: 9. CDR3 residues: CASHGQGRRGYTF. The CDR3 DNA follows: TGTGCCAGCCACGGACAGGGGAGGAGAGGCTACACCTTC.

CDR3 sequence: CASCRREETQYF. CDR3 in DNA: TGTGCCAGCTGTCGTCGAGAAGAGACCCAGTACTTC. The chain combines TRBV2 with TRBJ2-5; D uncertain. Between the trimmed V and J ends, which lost 8 bases and 3 bases, there was a span of 10 bases. This CDR3 is 12 amino acids long. Germline V CDR1 and CDR2: SNHLY, FYNNEI.